The T cell receptor (beta chain) under discussion was sequenced for a study of blood T cell repertoires in COVID-19. Study information: The study drew acute and convalescent COVID-19 samples from the United States, Italy and Spain. PBMCs, B-cell-depleted T cells, or T cells were the source of the cDNA or gDNA that made up the material.

Germline CDR1 and CDR2: GTSNPN and SVGIG (reference sequence). This CDR3 has 13 residues. V lost 4 bases and J 5 bases, leaving 14 bases between the germline ends. As handled by the study authors: Amplification of reference gene primers provided the estimated nucleated cell counts. The assay was immunoSEQ multiplex PCR, and TCRdb's table has in-frame clones only and misses some. V and J calls and clone size are those listed in that table; D and trimming were worked out from the DNA. The table lists hundreds of thousands of clones, approximately 87% of them singletons, with 2.2% in the top ten. Sequenced material: peripheral blood. The origin of this receptor is a woman aged 45-60 years with acute or convalescent COVID-19. J is TRBJ1-1 and V is TRBV30; possibly TRBD1 for D (6 bases). CDR3 DNA sequence: TGTGCCTGGACTCTCTTCAGGGGAACTGAAGCTTTCTTT. Protein: CAWTLFRGTEAFF. The full variable domain, rest sourced from reference TRBV30 and TRBJ1-1, is SQTIHQWPATLVQPVGSPLSLECTVEGTSNPNLYWYRQAAGRGLQLLFYSVGIGQISSEVPQNLSASRPQDRQFILSSKKLLLSDSGFYLCAWTLFRGTEAFFGQGTRLTVV.